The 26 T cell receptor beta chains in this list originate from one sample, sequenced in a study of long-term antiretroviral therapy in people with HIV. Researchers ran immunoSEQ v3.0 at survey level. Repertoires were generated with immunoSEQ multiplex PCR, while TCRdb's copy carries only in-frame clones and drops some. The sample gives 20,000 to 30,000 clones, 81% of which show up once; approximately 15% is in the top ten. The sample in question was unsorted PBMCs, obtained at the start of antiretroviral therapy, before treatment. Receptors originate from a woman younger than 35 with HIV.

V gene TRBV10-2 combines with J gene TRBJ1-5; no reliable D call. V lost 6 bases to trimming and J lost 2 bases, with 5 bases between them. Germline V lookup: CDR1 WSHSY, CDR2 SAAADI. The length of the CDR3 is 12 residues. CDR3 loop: CASREGNQPQHF. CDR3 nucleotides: TGCGCCAGCAGAGAGGGCAATCAGCCCCAGCATTTT.

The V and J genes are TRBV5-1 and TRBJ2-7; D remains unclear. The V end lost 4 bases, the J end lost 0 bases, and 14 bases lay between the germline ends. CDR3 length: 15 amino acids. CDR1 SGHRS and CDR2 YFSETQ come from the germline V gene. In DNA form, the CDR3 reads TGCGCCAGCAGCCCCCTCGATGGATACTCCTACGAGCAGTACTTC. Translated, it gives CASSPLDGYSYEQYF.

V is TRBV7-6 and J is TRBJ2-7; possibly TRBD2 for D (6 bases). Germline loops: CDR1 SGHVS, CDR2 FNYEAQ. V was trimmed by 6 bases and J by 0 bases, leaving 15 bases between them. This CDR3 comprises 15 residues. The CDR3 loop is CASSPGPGASYEQYF. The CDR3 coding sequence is TGTGCCAGCAGTCCCGGACCGGGAGCCTCCTACGAGCAGTACTTC.

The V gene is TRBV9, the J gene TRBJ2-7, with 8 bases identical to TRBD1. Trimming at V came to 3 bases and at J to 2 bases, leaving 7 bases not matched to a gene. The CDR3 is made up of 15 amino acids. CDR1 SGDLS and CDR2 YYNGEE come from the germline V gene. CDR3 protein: CASSEGQAGTYEQYF. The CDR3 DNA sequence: TGTGCCAGCAGCGAGGGACAGGCCGGAACCTACGAGCAGTACTTC.

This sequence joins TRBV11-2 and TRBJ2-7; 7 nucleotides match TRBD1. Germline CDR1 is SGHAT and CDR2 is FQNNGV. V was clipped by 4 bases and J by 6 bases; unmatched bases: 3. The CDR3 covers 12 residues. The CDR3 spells CASSSGQLEQYF. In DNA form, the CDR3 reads TGTGCCAGCAGCTCGGGACAGCTCGAGCAGTACTTC.

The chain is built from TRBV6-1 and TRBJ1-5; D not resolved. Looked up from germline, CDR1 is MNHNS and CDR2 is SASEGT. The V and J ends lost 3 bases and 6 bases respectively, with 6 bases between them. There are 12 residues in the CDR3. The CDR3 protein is CASSDSGQPQHF. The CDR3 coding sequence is TGTGCCAGCAGTGACAGCGGTCAGCCCCAGCATTTT.

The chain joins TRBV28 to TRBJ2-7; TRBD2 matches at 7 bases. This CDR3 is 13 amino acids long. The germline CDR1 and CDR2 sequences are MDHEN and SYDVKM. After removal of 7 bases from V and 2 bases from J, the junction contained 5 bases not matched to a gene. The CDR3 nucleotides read TGTGCCAGCACCTGGGAGGGGCCCTACGAGCAGTACTTC. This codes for CASTWEGPYEQYF.

The CDR3 DNA reads as TGTGCCAGCAGCAGGGGTCAGCAGAACACCGGGGAGCTGTTTTTT. Translation: CASSRGQQNTGELFF. The chain uses TRBV11-3 and TRBJ2-2; D might be TRBD1 (5 bases). This CDR3 has 15 residues. The V gene's germline CDR1 is SGHNT and CDR2 YENEEA. The V gene lost 5 bases and the J gene lost 1 base, with 11 bases spanning the gap.

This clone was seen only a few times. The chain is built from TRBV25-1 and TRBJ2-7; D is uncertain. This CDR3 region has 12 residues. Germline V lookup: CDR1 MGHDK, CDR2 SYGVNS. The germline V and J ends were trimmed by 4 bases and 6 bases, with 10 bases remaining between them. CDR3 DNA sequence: TGTGCCAGCAGTGCAACCCTGGGCGAGCAGTACTTC. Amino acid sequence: CASSATLGEQYF.

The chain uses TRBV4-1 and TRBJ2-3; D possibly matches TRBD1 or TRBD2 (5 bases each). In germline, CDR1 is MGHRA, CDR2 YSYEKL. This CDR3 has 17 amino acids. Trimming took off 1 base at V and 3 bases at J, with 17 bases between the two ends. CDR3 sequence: CASSQVAGRNTTDTQYF. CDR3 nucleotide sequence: TGCGCCAGCAGCCAAGTGGCAGGGAGAAATACTACAGATACGCAGTATTTT.

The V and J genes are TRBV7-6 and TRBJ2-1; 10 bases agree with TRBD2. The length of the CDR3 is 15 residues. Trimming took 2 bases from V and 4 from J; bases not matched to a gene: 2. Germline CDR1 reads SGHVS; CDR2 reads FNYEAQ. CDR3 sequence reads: CASSLRTSGYNEQFF. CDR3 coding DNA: TGTGCCAGCAGCTTAAGGACTAGCGGATACAATGAGCAGTTCTTC.

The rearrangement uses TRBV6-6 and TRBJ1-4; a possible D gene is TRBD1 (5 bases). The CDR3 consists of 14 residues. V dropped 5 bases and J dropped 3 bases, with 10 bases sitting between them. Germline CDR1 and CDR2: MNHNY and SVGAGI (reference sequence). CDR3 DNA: TGTGCCAGCAGTCAACCGGGGGCTAATGAAAAACTGTTTTTT. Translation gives CASSQPGANEKLFF.

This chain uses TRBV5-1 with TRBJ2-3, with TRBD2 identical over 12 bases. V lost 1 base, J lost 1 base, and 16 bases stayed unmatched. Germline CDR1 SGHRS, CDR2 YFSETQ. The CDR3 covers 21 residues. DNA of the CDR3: TGCGCCAGCAGCTTGCGACCGTATCTAGCGGGGGGGCAGTCTGGCACAGATACGCAGTATTTT. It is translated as CASSLRPYLAGGQSGTDTQYF.

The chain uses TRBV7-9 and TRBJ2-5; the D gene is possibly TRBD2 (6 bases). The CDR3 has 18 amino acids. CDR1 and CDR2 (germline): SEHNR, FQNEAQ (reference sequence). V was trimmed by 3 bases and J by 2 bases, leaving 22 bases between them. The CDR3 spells CASSFDSWTGVYQETQYF. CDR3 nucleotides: TGTGCCAGCAGCTTTGACTCGTGGACGGGAGTGTATCAAGAGACCCAGTACTTC.

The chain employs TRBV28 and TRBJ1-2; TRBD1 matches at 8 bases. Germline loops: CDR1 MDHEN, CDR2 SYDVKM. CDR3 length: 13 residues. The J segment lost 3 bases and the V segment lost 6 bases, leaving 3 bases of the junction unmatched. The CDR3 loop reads CASRPGQDYGYTF. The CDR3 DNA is TGTGCCAGCAGACCGGGACAGGACTATGGCTACACCTTC.

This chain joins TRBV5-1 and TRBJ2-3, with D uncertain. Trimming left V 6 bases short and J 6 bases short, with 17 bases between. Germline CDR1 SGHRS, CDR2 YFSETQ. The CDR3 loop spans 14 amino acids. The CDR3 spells CASTPSRASDTQYF. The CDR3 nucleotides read TGCGCCAGCACCCCCTCTCGGGCCTCGGATACGCAGTATTTT.

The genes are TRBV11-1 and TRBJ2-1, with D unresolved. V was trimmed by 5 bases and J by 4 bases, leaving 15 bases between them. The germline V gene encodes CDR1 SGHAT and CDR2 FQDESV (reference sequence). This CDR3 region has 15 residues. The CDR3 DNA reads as TGTGCCAGCAGCCCCTGGTTCAGAAATTACAATGAGCAGTTCTTC. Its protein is CASSPWFRNYNEQFF.

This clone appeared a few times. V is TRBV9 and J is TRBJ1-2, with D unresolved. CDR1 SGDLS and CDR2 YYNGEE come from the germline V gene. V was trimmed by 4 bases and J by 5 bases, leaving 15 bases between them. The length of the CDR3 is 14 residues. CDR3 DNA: TGTGCCAGCAGCACAGAAGCCGGGAATTATGGCTACACCTTC. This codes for CASSTEAGNYGYTF.

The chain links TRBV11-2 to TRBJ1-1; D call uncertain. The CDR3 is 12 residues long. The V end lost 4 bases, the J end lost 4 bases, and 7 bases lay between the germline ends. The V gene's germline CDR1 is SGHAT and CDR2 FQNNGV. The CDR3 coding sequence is TGTGCCAGCAGCTCCCGAGGCACTGAAGCTTTCTTT. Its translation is CASSSRGTEAFF. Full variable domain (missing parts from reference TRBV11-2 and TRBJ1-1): EAGVAQSPRYKIIEKRQSVAFWCNPISGHATLYWYQQILGQGPKLLIQFQNNGVVDDSQLPKDRFSAERLKGVDSTLKIQPAKLEDSAVYLCASSSRGTEAFFGQGTRLTVV.

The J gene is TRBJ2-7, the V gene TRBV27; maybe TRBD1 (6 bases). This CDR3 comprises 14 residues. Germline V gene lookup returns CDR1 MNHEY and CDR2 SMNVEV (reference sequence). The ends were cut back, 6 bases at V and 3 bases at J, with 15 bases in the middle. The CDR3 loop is CASSTTTGVYEQYF. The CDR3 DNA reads TGTGCCAGCAGCACTACGACAGGCGTCTACGAGCAGTACTTC.

CDR3 region: CSVEIPRWNEQYF. In DNA form, the CDR3 reads TGCAGCGTTGAAATCCCTCGTTGGAACGAGCAGTACTTC. V and J are TRBV29-1 and TRBJ2-7; no reliable D call. Germline V gives CDR1 SQVTM, CDR2 ANQGSEA. The ends were cut back, 2 bases at V and 5 bases at J, with 13 bases in the middle. The CDR3 spans 13 residues.

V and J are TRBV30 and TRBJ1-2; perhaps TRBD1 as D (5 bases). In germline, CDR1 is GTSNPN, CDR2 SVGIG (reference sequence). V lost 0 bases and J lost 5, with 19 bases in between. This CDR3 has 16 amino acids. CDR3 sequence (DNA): TGTGCCTGGAGTGTAGTCCCCATGAACAGGCGGTATGGCTACACCTTC. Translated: CAWSVVPMNRRYGYTF.

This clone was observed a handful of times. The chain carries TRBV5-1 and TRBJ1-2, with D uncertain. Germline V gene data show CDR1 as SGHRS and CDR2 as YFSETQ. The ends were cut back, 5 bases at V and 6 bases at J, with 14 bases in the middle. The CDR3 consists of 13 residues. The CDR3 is CASREGSGDGYTF. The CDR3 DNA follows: TGCGCCAGCAGAGAAGGGTCCGGGGATGGCTACACCTTC.

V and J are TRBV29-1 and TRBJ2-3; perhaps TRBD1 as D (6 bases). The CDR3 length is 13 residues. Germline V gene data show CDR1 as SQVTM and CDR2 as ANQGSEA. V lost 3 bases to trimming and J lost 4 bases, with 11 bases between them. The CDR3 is CSVDRRGADTQYF. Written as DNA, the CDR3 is TGCAGCGTTGATCGCAGGGGCGCAGATACGCAGTATTTT.

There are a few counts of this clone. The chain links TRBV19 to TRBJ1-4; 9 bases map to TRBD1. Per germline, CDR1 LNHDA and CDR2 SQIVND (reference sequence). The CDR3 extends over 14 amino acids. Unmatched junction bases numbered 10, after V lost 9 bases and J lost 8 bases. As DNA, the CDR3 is TGTGCCAGCACGGACAGGGGACGATCAGAAAAACTGTTTTTT. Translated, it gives CASTDRGRSEKLFF.

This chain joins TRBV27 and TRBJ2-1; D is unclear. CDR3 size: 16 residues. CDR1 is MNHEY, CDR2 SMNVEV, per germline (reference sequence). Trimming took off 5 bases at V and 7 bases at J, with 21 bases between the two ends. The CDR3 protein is CASSDRTEADRNEQFF. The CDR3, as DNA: TGTGCCAGCAGTGATAGGACCGAAGCCGATAGGAATGAGCAGTTCTTC.